The clone carrying this T cell receptor (beta chain) was counted only a few times. Here immunoSEQ multiplex PCR was the method, and the copy in TCRdb shows in-frame clones only, minus some. The data hold 20,000 to 25,000 clones, with roughly 80% observed a single time. The sample originates from a study of OX40 agonist ivuxolimab in advanced cancers. The wider study: One patient with hepatocellular carcinoma and two with cutaneous melanoma, three in all, had partial responses.

Germline loops: CDR1 MGHRA, CDR2 YSYEKL. The CDR3 extends over 11 amino acids. V was shortened by 0 bases and J by 8 bases, with 4 bases between the two germline ends. The sequence came from an adult with an advanced solid tumor such as melanoma, head and neck, liver or kidney cancer. This chain joins TRBV4-1 and TRBJ1-1, with unresolved D. The sequencing here drew on CD4+ or CD8+ T cells sorted from blood, taken in a trial of the OX40 agonist ivuxolimab. CDR3 loop: CASSQDREAFF. In nucleotides, the CDR3 is TGCGCCAGCAGCCAAGATAGAGAAGCTTTCTTT.